The sequence of this TCR beta chain was determined in a study of cytomegalovirus exposure and HLA in healthy donors. The study, taken as a whole, reports: Altogether, about 160 TCR beta chains were recorded as cytomegalovirus-associated. Earlier analysis yielded a pattern in which most TCR beta V segments were productive about 90% or about 30% of the time.

PCR involved 60 Vbeta and 13 Jbeta primers. TCRdb keeps only in-frame clones here, not all; method: immunoSEQ multiplex PCR. This sample carries 150,000 to 200,000 clones, over 80% of them seen once, and the ten largest clones take around 2%. As concerns this clone: Its antigen is not known.

Germline V gene lookup returns CDR1 SGHRS and CDR2 YFSETQ. V was cut by 1 base and J by 4 bases, with 8 bases left in between. The CDR3 length is 14 residues. The J gene is TRBJ2-2, the V gene TRBV5-1; D is perhaps TRBD1 (6 bases). Sequencing was performed on PBMCs. The sequence derives from a human donor in good health. CDR3 sequence (DNA): TGCGCCAGCAGCTTGAAGGGGGTCACCGGGGAGCTGTTTTTT. As protein: CASSLKGVTGELFF.